The 19 T cell receptor beta chains listed next were all sequenced from one sample in a study of blood T cell repertoires in COVID-19. Method: immunoSEQ multiplex PCR; TCRdb's copy keeps in-frame clones and lacks some. This table has approximately 100,000 clones, around 83% appearing once. Sequencing was performed on peripheral blood. These receptors came from a human donor in a cohort sampled during active COVID-19.

The CDR3 reads CAISPTGDGATEAFF. DNA of the CDR3: TGTGCCATCAGCCCGACAGGGGATGGGGCCACTGAAGCTTTCTTT. The chain couples TRBV10-3 to TRBJ1-1; 8 bases agree with TRBD1. The trim removed 6 bases at V and 4 bases at J, leaving 10 bases unmatched. The CDR3 consists of 15 residues. CDR1 is ENHRY and CDR2 is SYGVKD in the germline V gene.

J is TRBJ2-7 and V is TRBV6-5; TRBD1 agrees at 7 bases. The ends lost 6 bases at V and 0 bases at J; junction bases unmatched: 5. The CDR3 is made up of 14 amino acids. The germline gives CDR1 MNHEY, CDR2 SVGAGI. The CDR3 region is CASSPGQSSYEQYF. CDR3 nucleotides: TGTGCCAGCAGCCCGGGACAGAGCTCCTACGAGCAGTACTTC.

The CDR3 DNA sequence: TGTGCCAGTAGTATCGAGTACGGAGCGGGAGGCTTGACCGGGGAGCTGTTTTTT. This codes for CASSIEYGAGGLTGELFF. V usage is TRBV19 and J usage is TRBJ2-2; TRBD2 agrees at 9 bases. The CDR3 covers 18 residues. Per germline, CDR1 LNHDA and CDR2 SQIVND (reference sequence). With 3 bases clipped from V and 5 bases from J, the junction kept 13 bases outside the gene matches.

As DNA, the CDR3 is TGTGCCAGCAGCTTAGGTAGCGGGGGAGGATACGAGCAGTACTTC. This sequence encodes CASSLGSGGGYEQYF. The rearrangement uses TRBV7-3 and TRBJ2-7; the match to TRBD2 covers 9 bases. CDR1 and CDR2 from the germline V gene are SGHTA and FQGTGA. The V segment lost 2 bases and the J segment 4 bases; nucleotides outside the gene matches: 6. CDR3 length: 15 residues.

The chain uses TRBV6-5 and TRBJ2-7; D possibly corresponds to TRBD1 (5 bases). V was clipped by 6 bases and J by 0 bases, with 9 bases between them. CDR3 size: 13 residues. CDR1 is MNHEY and CDR2 is SVGAGI in the germline V gene. In DNA, the CDR3 is TGTGCCAGCAGCGCAGGGTCCTCCTACGAGCAGTACTTC. Its protein is CASSAGSSYEQYF.

This clone occurred once. The rearrangement uses TRBV7-9 and TRBJ2-3; TRBD2 matches 7 bases. The CDR3 sequence is 16 residues long. CDR1 SEHNR and CDR2 FQNEAQ come from the germline V gene (reference sequence). V trimming: 5 bases; J trimming: 2 bases; junction bases outside the gene matches: 10. DNA for the CDR3: TGTGCCAGCAGCGCGCGTCCTAGCGGAACCACAGATACGCAGTATTTT. Protein product: CASSARPSGTTDTQYF. Supplemented by reference TRBV7-9 and TRBJ2-3, the full variable domain reads DTGVSQNPRHKITKRGQNVTFRCDPISEHNRLYWYRQTLGQGPEFLTYFQNEAQLEKSRLLSDRFSAERPKGSFSTLEIQRTEQGDSAMYLCASSARPSGTTDTQYFGPGTRLTVL.

The CDR3 DNA reads TGCGCCAGCAGCTTGGGCAGTACTAATGAAAAACTGTTTTTT. This sequence encodes CASSLGSTNEKLFF. This rearrangement joins TRBV5-1 to TRBJ1-4; unclear D gene. V lost 0 bases and J lost 2, with 5 bases in between. CDR1 is SGHRS, CDR2 YFSETQ, per germline. CDR3 length: 14 amino acids.

The genes are TRBV10-2 and TRBJ2-4; tentative D call: TRBD2 (7 bases). Trimming shortened V by 4 bases and J by 2 bases, and 12 bases separated the two germline ends. This CDR3 comprises 15 residues. Germline V gene lookup returns CDR1 WSHSY and CDR2 SAAADI. CDR3 amino acids: CASSVAGATKNIQYF. CDR3 in DNA: TGCGCCAGCAGTGTTGCGGGGGCGACCAAAAACATTCAGTACTTC.

J is TRBJ2-3 and V is TRBV24-1, with a tentative D call TRBD1 (5 bases). Looked up from germline, CDR1 is KGHDR and CDR2 is SFDVKD. V was pared by 4 bases and J by 3 bases, with 16 bases between. This CDR3 contains 16 residues. This chain's CDR3 is CATSDPDTWDTDTQYF. CDR3 in DNA: TGTGCCACCAGTGACCCGGACACGTGGGATACAGATACGCAGTATTTT.

This sequence joins TRBV7-8 and TRBJ1-2; the match to TRBD1 covers 7 bases. V gave up 1 base and J gave up 3 bases; unmatched junction bases: 11. Per the germline V gene, CDR1 is SGHVS and CDR2 is FQNEAQ. This CDR3 has 17 residues. The CDR3 loop reads CASSLGGLGGADYGYTF. CDR3 DNA sequence: TGTGCCAGCAGCTTAGGAGGGTTAGGGGGCGCAGACTATGGCTACACCTTC.

The chain combines TRBV2 with TRBJ1-2, with unresolved D. Germline V gives CDR1 SNHLY, CDR2 FYNNEI. The CDR3 runs 13 residues. The V end lost 5 bases, the J end lost 6 bases, and 13 bases lay between the germline ends. CDR3 residues: CASSLGRRDGYTF. The DNA for the CDR3 is TGTGCCAGCAGTTTAGGTCGCCGGGATGGCTACACCTTC. The full variable domain, its missing parts supplied by reference TRBV2 and TRBJ1-2, is EPEVTQTPSHQVTQMGQEVILRCVPISNHLYFYWYRQILGQKVEFLVSFYNNEISEKSEIFDDQFSVERPDGSNFTLKIRSTKLEDSAMYFCASSLGRRDGYTFGSGTRLTVV.

J is TRBJ1-1 and V is TRBV6-2 or TRBV6-3; 7 bases agree with TRBD1. Germline CDR1 MNHEY, CDR2 SVGEGT. The V gene end was trimmed by 6 bases and the J gene end by 4 bases; junction bases not matched to a gene: 17. The CDR3 extends over 17 amino acids. In DNA, the CDR3 is TGTGCCAGCAGCAAAGCCCCCTTAGCGGGACAGAGCACTGAAGCTTTCTTT. This sequence encodes CASSKAPLAGQSTEAFF.

The chain couples TRBV11-1 to TRBJ2-7, with 8 bases matching TRBD2. The trim removed 5 bases at V and 12 bases at J, leaving 9 bases unmatched. The length of the CDR3 is 12 residues. The V gene's germline CDR1 is SGHAT and CDR2 FQDESV (reference sequence). CDR3 residues: CASSTSGAGRYF. CDR3 bases: TGTGCCAGCAGCACTAGCGGAGCTGGTCGGTACTTC. The complete variable domain, with remaining parts taken from reference TRBV11-1 and TRBJ2-7, reads EAEVAQSPRYKITEKSQAVAFWCDPISGHATLYWYRQILGQGPELLVQFQDESVVDDSQLPKDRFSAERLKGVDSTLKIQPAELGDSAMYLCASSTSGAGRYFGPGTRLTVT.

This chain links TRBV2 with TRBJ2-1; 9 bases map to TRBD2. V was clipped by 4 bases and J by 1 base; unmatched bases: 8. This CDR3 spans 17 amino acids. The V gene's germline CDR1 is SNHLY and CDR2 FYNNEI. This chain's CDR3 is CASSVSGGPLSYNEQFF. CDR3 nucleotides: TGTGCCAGCAGTGTTAGCGGGGGACCCCTTTCCTACAATGAGCAGTTCTTC.

The V call is TRBV5-1, the J call TRBJ1-4; 10 bases match TRBD1. CDR1 is SGHRS, CDR2 YFSETQ, per germline. This CDR3 spans 15 amino acids. Unmatched junction bases numbered 4, after V lost 2 bases and J lost 6 bases. The CDR3 protein is CASSLTGTGDEKLFF. The CDR3 DNA is TGCGCCAGCAGCTTAACCGGGACAGGGGATGAAAAACTGTTTTTT.

The rearrangement joins TRBV27 to TRBJ2-1; the match to TRBD1 covers 8 bases. CDR1 and CDR2 (germline): MNHEY, SMNVEV (reference sequence). The CDR3 has 15 residues. The V and J ends lost 2 bases and 6 bases, in that order; junction bases with no gene match: 6. The CDR3: CASSLQGAQLNEQFF. The DNA for the CDR3 is TGTGCCAGCAGTTTACAGGGGGCACAGCTCAATGAGCAGTTCTTC.

The chain uses TRBV12-2 and TRBJ2-7; TRBD2 was called by the table and not checked on the DNA. TRBV12-2 is an annotated pseudogene. This CDR3 region has 17 residues. This CDR3 reads CASRHLGGGKSPYEQYF. The CDR3 nucleotides read TGTGCAAGTCGTCACCTGGGCGGCGGGAAGTCACCCTACGAGCAGTACTTC.

The chain uses TRBV11-1 and TRBJ1-1; D not certain. Deletions cut 5 bases from V and 1 base from J, with 14 bases between. The CDR3 has 15 amino acids. Per germline, CDR1 SGHAT and CDR2 FQDESV (reference sequence). CDR3 sequence reads: CASSLRGGRNTEAFF. The CDR3 nucleotides read TGTGCCAGCAGCCTACGGGGTGGGAGGAACACTGAAGCTTTCTTT.

V is TRBV27 and J is TRBJ2-7, with D maybe TRBD1 (5 bases). Germline loops: CDR1 MNHEY, CDR2 SMNVEV (reference sequence). CDR3 size: 14 residues. The germline V and J ends were trimmed by 3 bases and 7 bases, with 16 bases remaining between them. The CDR3 nucleotides read TGTGCCAGCAGTTTTTACAACCAGGGCCAAGAGCAGTACTTC. Amino acids: CASSFYNQGQEQYF.